This T cell receptor beta chain stems from a study of beta chain features in type 1 diabetes. Across the whole study: Patient and healthy donor groups were alike in age, gender and cell yields. Study-level results: TCRB CDR3s from Type 1 diabetes patients were moderately but significantly shorter in all four CD4+ subsets.

Each of the CD4+ naive, central memory, regulatory and stem cell-like memory populations was sorted via CD45RO/CCR7/CD25/CD127/CD95/CD27. Note on this clone: Antigen unknown.

Sequencing targeted expressed TCRB transcripts, as all isolated RNA had been reverse transcribed. Generated by immunoSEQ multiplex PCR, the TCRdb table keeps only in-frame clones and is missing some. Among 250,000 to 350,000 clones listed, about 10% were seen once. Germline V CDR1 and CDR2: SGHNT, YYREEE (reference sequence). This CDR3 region has 14 residues. The J segment lost 1 base and the V segment lost 4 bases, leaving 4 bases of the junction unmatched. The chain is built from TRBV5-4 and TRBJ2-5; the match to TRBD1 covers 7 bases. Sequencing was performed on naive CD4+ T cells from blood. The receptor was derived from a woman in her thirties in good health. In DNA form, the CDR3 reads TGTGCCAGCAGCCGAGGACAGGTCCAAGAGACCCAGTACTTC. It specifies CASSRGQVQETQYF.